This T cell receptor beta chain is from a study of shared clonotypes between healthy human individuals. TCRdb's copy holds only in-frame clones and misses some; the assay was immunoSEQ multiplex PCR. The repertoire holds some 2,100,000 clones, with almost 96% as singletons. The study's findings and limits: Naive subsets generally exceeded memory subsets in estimated richness.

Regarding this clone: What it binds is unknown.

Germline V lookup: CDR1 SGHRS, CDR2 YFSETQ. J lost 8 bases, V lost 0 bases, and 7 bases had no gene match. CDR3 length: 16 residues. This receptor was obtained from a man between 18 and 35 years old in good health. The chain uses TRBV5-1 and TRBJ1-4, with 10 nucleotides matching TRBD1. The sequenced sample consisted of naive CD4+ T cells sorted from blood. Subset denoted: CD45RA+ positively selected. The CDR3 loop is CASSLDGQGGGEKLFF. CDR3 DNA: TGCGCCAGCAGCTTGGATGGACAGGGGGGCGGCGAAAAACTGTTTTTT.